A selection of T cell receptor beta chains follows, all from one sample in a study of T-cell memory formation after mild COVID-19. A single record per CDR3 protein comes from TCRdb applying MiXCR to the 5' RACE reads. The sample carries 500,000 to 600,000 distinct CDR3 sequences, 15% to 20% recorded once. Material for sequencing was PBMCs or a T cell subset sorted from them (not recorded which). These receptor sequences come from an adult woman who had mild COVID-19 (a few samples of this study predate the infection). Cell type and time point are not known. CDR3s include the opening cysteine and the closing phenylalanine or tryptophan. Fields, in order: clone size, J gene, D gene, V gene, CDR3 protein, CDR3 DNA. D genes are given only for firm matches. Size values are once, few and many counts, or a class for expanded clones, and some rows have none.

clone size: few; J gene: TRBJ2-7; D gene: TRBD1; V gene: TRBV5-1; CDR3 protein: CASSSSSGTATSYEQYF; CDR3 DNA: TGCGCCAGCAGCTCCTCCTCCGGGACAGCTACCTCCTACGAGCAGTACTTC
clone size: few; J gene: TRBJ2-6; D gene: -; V gene: TRBV12-3/TRBV12-4; CDR3 protein: CASSPRDRTSGANVLTF; CDR3 DNA: TGTGCCAGCAGCCCGAGAGACAGGACCTCCGGGGCCAACGTCCTGACTTTC
clone size: few; J gene: TRBJ2-5; D gene: TRBD1; V gene: TRBV12-3/TRBV12-4; CDR3 protein: CASSKGAETQYF; CDR3 DNA: TGTGCCAGCAGTAAGGGGGCGGAGACCCAGTACTTC
clone size: few; J gene: TRBJ2-4; D gene: -; V gene: TRBV30; CDR3 protein: CAWSAGVSIKNIQYF; CDR3 DNA: TGTGCCTGGAGTGCAGGGGTTTCAATCAAAAACATTCAGTACTTC
clone size: -; J gene: TRBJ2-4; D gene: -; V gene: TRBV7-6; CDR3 protein: CASSLYILGHPKNIQYF; CDR3 DNA: TGTGCCAGCAGCTTATATATCTTGGGACACCCCAAAAACATTCAGTACTTC
clone size: -; J gene: TRBJ2-1; D gene: TRBD2; V gene: TRBV4-1; CDR3 protein: CASSQDFAGGKAIF; CDR3 DNA: TGCGCCAGCAGCCAAGATTTCGCGGGAGGGAAAGCAATCTTC
clone size: -; J gene: TRBJ1-1; D gene: -; V gene: TRBV7-9; CDR3 protein: CASSPNRDTEAFF; CDR3 DNA: TGTGCCAGCAGCCCCAACAGGGACACTGAAGCTTTCTTT
clone size: few; J gene: TRBJ1-5; D gene: -; V gene: TRBV12-3/TRBV12-4; CDR3 protein: CASSLAVVSHSNQPQHF; CDR3 DNA: TGTGCCAGCAGTTTAGCGGTGGTATCCCATAGCAATCAGCCCCAGCATTTT
clone size: few; J gene: TRBJ2-7; D gene: TRBD1; V gene: TRBV27; CDR3 protein: CASSLSTGTYEQYF; CDR3 DNA: TGTGCCAGCAGTTTATCGACAGGGACATACGAGCAGTACTTC
clone size: -; J gene: TRBJ1-2; D gene: TRBD1; V gene: TRBV29-1; CDR3 protein: CSVSTGGFYGYTF; CDR3 DNA: TGCAGCGTTTCGACAGGGGGTTTCTATGGCTACACCTTC
clone size: many; J gene: TRBJ2-3; D gene: TRBD2; V gene: TRBV7-2; CDR3 protein: CASSPRLAPDTQYF; CDR3 DNA: TGTGCCAGCAGCCCGCGACTAGCGCCAGATACGCAGTATTTT
clone size: many; J gene: TRBJ2-7; D gene: TRBD1; V gene: TRBV5-1; CDR3 protein: CASSLAGQGTLYEQYF; CDR3 DNA: TGCGCCAGCAGCTTGGCCGGACAGGGGACACTCTACGAGCAGTACTTC
clone size: few; J gene: TRBJ2-2; D gene: TRBD1; V gene: TRBV20-1; CDR3 protein: CSARDGTGGTGELFF; CDR3 DNA: TGCAGTGCTAGAGACGGGACAGGGGGCACCGGGGAGCTGTTTTTT
clone size: few; J gene: TRBJ2-1; D gene: -; V gene: TRBV7-9; CDR3 protein: CASSIDRFSYNEQFF; CDR3 DNA: TGTGCCAGCAGCATCGACCGATTCTCCTACAATGAGCAGTTCTTC
clone size: -; J gene: TRBJ2-3; D gene: TRBD2; V gene: TRBV19; CDR3 protein: CASSQLAGHTDTQYF; CDR3 DNA: TGTGCCAGTAGCCAACTAGCGGGGCACACAGATACGCAGTATTTT
clone size: -; J gene: TRBJ2-7; D gene: TRBD2; V gene: TRBV7-9; CDR3 protein: CASSPKTSGRIGEQYF; CDR3 DNA: TGTGCCAGCAGCCCCAAGACTAGCGGGAGGATAGGGGAGCAGTACTTC
clone size: few; J gene: TRBJ1-4; D gene: TRBD1; V gene: TRBV4-3; CDR3 protein: CASSQGTGGGEKLFF; CDR3 DNA: TGCGCCAGCAGCCAAGGGACAGGGGGGGGTGAAAAACTGTTTTTT
clone size: -; J gene: TRBJ2-5; D gene: -; V gene: TRBV4-2; CDR3 protein: CASSHPNERVSLPEETQYF; CDR3 DNA: TGTGCCAGCAGCCACCCCAATGAGAGGGTTTCCTTACCCGAAGAGACCCAGTACTTC
clone size: -; J gene: TRBJ2-1; D gene: -; V gene: TRBV15; CDR3 protein: CATGQGGGDEQFF; CDR3 DNA: TGTGCCACCGGACAGGGTGGGGGGGATGAGCAGTTCTTC
clone size: -; J gene: TRBJ2-2; D gene: TRBD2; V gene: TRBV4-1; CDR3 protein: CASSQLIAGVNTGELFF; CDR3 DNA: TGCGCCAGCAGCCAACTTATAGCGGGGGTCAACACCGGGGAGCTGTTTTTT
clone size: -; J gene: TRBJ1-6; D gene: -; V gene: TRBV7-2; CDR3 protein: CASSLSDLQGLDSPLHF; CDR3 DNA: TGTGCCAGCAGCTTAAGTGACCTACAGGGATTGGATTCACCCCTCCACTTT
clone size: -; J gene: TRBJ2-7; D gene: -; V gene: TRBV7-8; CDR3 protein: CASSSETSAISYEQYF; CDR3 DNA: TGTGCCAGCAGCTCTGAGACTAGTGCAATCTCCTACGAGCAGTACTTC
clone size: -; J gene: TRBJ1-2; D gene: -; V gene: TRBV12-3/TRBV12-4; CDR3 protein: CASSPQSGHDGYTF; CDR3 DNA: TGTGCCAGCAGTCCCCAATCGGGGCACGATGGCTACACCTTC
clone size: -; J gene: TRBJ2-7; D gene: -; V gene: TRBV3-1; CDR3 protein: CASSQGDTAYEQYF; CDR3 DNA: TGTGCCAGCAGCCAAGGGGACACCGCCTACGAGCAGTACTTC
clone size: few; J gene: TRBJ1-1; D gene: -; V gene: TRBV6-1; CDR3 protein: CASKPLDPEAFF; CDR3 DNA: TGTGCCAGCAAACCTCTAGACCCTGAAGCTTTCTTT
clone size: many; J gene: TRBJ2-1; D gene: -; V gene: TRBV5-1; CDR3 protein: CASRNDGSYNEQFF; CDR3 DNA: TGCGCCAGCAGAAACGATGGGTCCTACAATGAGCAGTTCTTC
clone size: few; J gene: TRBJ1-5; D gene: -; V gene: TRBV2; CDR3 protein: CASSTGIFNQPQHF; CDR3 DNA: TGTGCCAGCAGTACCGGGATTTTCAATCAGCCCCAGCATTTT
clone size: -; J gene: TRBJ2-7; D gene: -; V gene: TRBV29-1; CDR3 protein: CSVESPTTGESYEQYF; CDR3 DNA: TGCAGCGTTGAATCCCCTACGACAGGAGAATCCTACGAGCAGTACTTC
clone size: many; J gene: TRBJ2-5; D gene: -; V gene: TRBV5-1; CDR3 protein: CASSFQRETQYF; CDR3 DNA: TGCGCCAGCAGCTTTCAGAGGGAGACCCAGTACTTC
clone size: -; J gene: TRBJ2-7; D gene: -; V gene: TRBV12-3/TRBV12-4; CDR3 protein: CASSFRPLDYEQYF; CDR3 DNA: TGTGCCAGCAGTTTCAGGCCCTTGGACTACGAGCAGTACTTC
clone size: -; J gene: TRBJ1-4; D gene: -; V gene: TRBV7-8; CDR3 protein: CASSLVRKTTNEKLFF; CDR3 DNA: TGTGCCAGCAGCTTAGTCCGGAAGACAACTAATGAAAAACTGTTTTTT
clone size: few; J gene: TRBJ2-2; D gene: TRBD2; V gene: TRBV9; CDR3 protein: CASSVDGRTTGELFF; CDR3 DNA: TGTGCCAGCAGCGTAGACGGGAGGACCACCGGGGAGCTGTTTTTT
clone size: -; J gene: TRBJ1-2; D gene: TRBD1; V gene: TRBV6-5; CDR3 protein: CASSSWGTGENYGYTF; CDR3 DNA: TGTGCCAGCAGTTCCTGGGGGACAGGGGAAAACTATGGCTACACCTTC
clone size: few; J gene: TRBJ1-3; D gene: -; V gene: TRBV29-1; CDR3 protein: CSAIRQSSSGNTIYF; CDR3 DNA: TGCAGCGCTATTAGACAGTCGAGCTCTGGAAACACCATATATTTT
clone size: few; J gene: TRBJ2-7; D gene: -; V gene: TRBV7-9; CDR3 protein: CASSLLLGTPSSYEQYF; CDR3 DNA: TGTGCCAGCAGCTTATTGCTCGGGACGCCCAGCTCCTACGAGCAGTACTTC
clone size: few; J gene: TRBJ1-1; D gene: TRBD1; V gene: TRBV4-2; CDR3 protein: CASSQQGADTEAFF; CDR3 DNA: TGTGCCAGCAGCCAACAGGGGGCTGACACTGAAGCTTTCTTT
clone size: few; J gene: TRBJ2-2; D gene: TRBD1; V gene: TRBV7-6; CDR3 protein: CASSSPTGQGPGELFF; CDR3 DNA: TGTGCCAGCAGCTCCCCTACTGGACAGGGACCCGGGGAGCTGTTTTTT
clone size: many; J gene: TRBJ2-3; D gene: TRBD1; V gene: TRBV7-6; CDR3 protein: CASSLGQGTWRTDTQYF; CDR3 DNA: TGTGCCAGCAGCTTGGGACAGGGGACTTGGAGAACAGATACGCAGTATTTT
clone size: few; J gene: TRBJ2-3; D gene: -; V gene: TRBV3-1; CDR3 protein: CASSQAQGRTDTQYF; CDR3 DNA: TGTGCCAGCAGCCAAGCCCAGGGACGCACAGATACGCAGTATTTT
clone size: few; J gene: TRBJ2-3; D gene: TRBD2; V gene: TRBV14; CDR3 protein: CASSQVQRGGPDTQYF; CDR3 DNA: TGTGCCAGCAGCCAAGTGCAGCGGGGGGGCCCCGATACGCAGTATTTT
clone size: -; J gene: TRBJ2-5; D gene: TRBD2; V gene: TRBV6-7; CDR3 protein: CASSYFRELGLAGTFWYQETQYF; CDR3 DNA: TGTGCCAGCAGTTACTTCCGGGAACTGGGACTAGCGGGGACCTTTTGGTACCAAGAGACCCAGTACTTC
clone size: few; J gene: TRBJ2-1; D gene: -; V gene: TRBV10-3; CDR3 protein: CAIKGATYNEQFF; CDR3 DNA: TGTGCCATCAAAGGGGCGACATACAATGAGCAGTTCTTC
clone size: -; J gene: TRBJ2-7; D gene: -; V gene: TRBV5-4; CDR3 protein: CASGARTSYEQYF; CDR3 DNA: TGTGCCAGCGGGGCGCGGACTTCCTACGAGCAGTACTTC
clone size: -; J gene: TRBJ2-3; D gene: -; V gene: TRBV28; CDR3 protein: CASSPVGLLSTDTQYF; CDR3 DNA: TGTGCCAGCAGTCCCGTGGGACTCTTGAGCACAGATACGCAGTATTTT